The entry below describes one TCR beta chain. What it recognizes is unknown. Profiling relied on immunoSEQ multiplex PCR, and the TCRdb table lists in-frame clones only, not all of them. The profile shows fewer than 120,000 clones, 94% of them singletons. The data derive from a study of T cell responses to AZD1222 COVID-19 vaccine. Findings and limits, study-wide: It was only a handful of AZD1222 recipients who were seropositive at baseline. The donor cohort was predominantly white British with a female majority, and clonal diversity may have been underestimated. Reportedly, nearly half the spike-specific TCRs target unmutated variant regions.

Germline values: CDR1 LGHDT, CDR2 YNNKEL (reference sequence). Deletions cut 1 base from V and 6 bases from J, with 10 bases between. The CDR3 loop spans 14 amino acids. The chain is built from TRBV3-1 (or the pseudogene TRBV3-2) and TRBJ1-5; D possibly corresponds to TRBD1 (5 bases). The origin of this receptor is an adult who received the AZD1222 COVID-19 vaccine. This sample comprised peripheral blood, obtained 28 days after the second AZD1222 dose. Here the CDR3 reads CASSQGGVGQPQHF. The CDR3, as DNA: TGTGCCAGCAGCCAAGGAGGGGTCGGTCAGCCCCAGCATTTT.